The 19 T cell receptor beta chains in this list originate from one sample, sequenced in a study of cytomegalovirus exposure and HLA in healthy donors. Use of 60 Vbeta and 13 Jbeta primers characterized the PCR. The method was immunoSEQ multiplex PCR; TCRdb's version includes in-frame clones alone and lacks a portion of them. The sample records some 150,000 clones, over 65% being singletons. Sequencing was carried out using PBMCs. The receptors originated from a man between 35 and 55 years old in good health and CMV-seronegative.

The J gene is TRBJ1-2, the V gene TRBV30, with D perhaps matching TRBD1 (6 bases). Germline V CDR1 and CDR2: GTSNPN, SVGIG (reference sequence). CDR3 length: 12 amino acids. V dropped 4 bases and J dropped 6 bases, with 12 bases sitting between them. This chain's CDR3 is CAWIGQSDGYTF. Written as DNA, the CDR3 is TGTGCCTGGATCGGACAGTCAGATGGCTACACCTTC.

CDR3 DNA sequence: TGTGCCAGCAGCGTAGGGGACAGAGAAAAACTGTTTTTT. Protein sequence: CASSVGDREKLFF. The chain has TRBV9 and TRBJ1-4, with 7 bases fitting TRBD1. V shed 0 bases, J shed 8 bases, and the junction held 1 base outside the gene matches. The CDR3 has 13 amino acids. Germline CDR1 SGDLS, CDR2 YYNGEE.

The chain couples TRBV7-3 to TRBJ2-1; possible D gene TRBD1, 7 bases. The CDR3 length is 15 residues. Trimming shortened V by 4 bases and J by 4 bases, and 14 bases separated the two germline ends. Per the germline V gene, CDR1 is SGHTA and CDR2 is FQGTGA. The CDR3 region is CASSSGGGLYNEQFF. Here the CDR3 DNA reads TGTGCCAGCAGCTCCGGAGGGGGCCTGTACAATGAGCAGTTCTTC.

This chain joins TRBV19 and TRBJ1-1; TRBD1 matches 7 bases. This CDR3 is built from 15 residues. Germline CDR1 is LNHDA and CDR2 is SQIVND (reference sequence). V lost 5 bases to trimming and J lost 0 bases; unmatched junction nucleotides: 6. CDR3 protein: CASSLGTAMNTEAFF. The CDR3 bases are TGTGCCAGTAGTCTCGGGACAGCGATGAACACTGAAGCTTTCTTT.

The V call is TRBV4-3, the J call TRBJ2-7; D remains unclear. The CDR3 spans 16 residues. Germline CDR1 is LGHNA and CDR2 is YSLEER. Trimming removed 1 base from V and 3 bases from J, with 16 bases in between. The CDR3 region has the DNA TGCGCCAGCAGCCAAGGAGGCCCGATAGGAAACTACGAGCAGTACTTC. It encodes CASSQGGPIGNYEQYF.

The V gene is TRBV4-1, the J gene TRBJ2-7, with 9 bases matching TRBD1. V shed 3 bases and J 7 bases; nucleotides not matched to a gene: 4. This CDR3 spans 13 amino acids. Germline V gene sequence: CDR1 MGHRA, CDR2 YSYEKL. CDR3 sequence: CASSHRTGDEQYF. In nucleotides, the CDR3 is TGCGCCAGCAGCCACCGGACAGGGGATGAGCAGTACTTC.

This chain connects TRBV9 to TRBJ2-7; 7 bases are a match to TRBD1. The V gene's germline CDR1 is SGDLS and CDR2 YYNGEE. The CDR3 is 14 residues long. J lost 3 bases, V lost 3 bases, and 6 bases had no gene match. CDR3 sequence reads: CASSAGQAFYEQYF. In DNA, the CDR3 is TGTGCCAGCAGCGCCGGACAGGCCTTCTACGAGCAGTACTTC.

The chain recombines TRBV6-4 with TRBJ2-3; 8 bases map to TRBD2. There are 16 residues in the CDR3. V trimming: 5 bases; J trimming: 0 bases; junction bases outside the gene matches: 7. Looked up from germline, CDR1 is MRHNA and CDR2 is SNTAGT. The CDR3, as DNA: TGTGCCAGCAGTCCCACTAGCGGACCTAGCACAGATACGCAGTATTTT. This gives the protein CASSPTSGPSTDTQYF.

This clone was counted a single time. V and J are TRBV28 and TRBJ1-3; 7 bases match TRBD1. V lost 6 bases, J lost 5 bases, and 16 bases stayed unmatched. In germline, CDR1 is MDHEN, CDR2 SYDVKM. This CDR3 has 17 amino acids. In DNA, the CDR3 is TGTGCCAGCAGGCCCCCGAACCTAGGGGGCGCGAGAAACACCATATATTTT. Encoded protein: CASRPPNLGGARNTIYF.

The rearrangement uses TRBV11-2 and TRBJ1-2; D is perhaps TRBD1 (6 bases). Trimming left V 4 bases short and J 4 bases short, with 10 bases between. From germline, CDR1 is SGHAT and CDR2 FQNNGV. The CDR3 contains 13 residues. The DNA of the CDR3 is TGTGCCAGCAGCTCGGGACAAACCTATGGCTACACCTTC. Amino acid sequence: CASSSGQTYGYTF. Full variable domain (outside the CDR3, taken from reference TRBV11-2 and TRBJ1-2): EAGVAQSPRYKIIEKRQSVAFWCNPISGHATLYWYQQILGQGPKLLIQFQNNGVVDDSQLPKDRFSAERLKGVDSTLKIQPAKLEDSAVYLCASSSGQTYGYTFGSGTRLTVV.

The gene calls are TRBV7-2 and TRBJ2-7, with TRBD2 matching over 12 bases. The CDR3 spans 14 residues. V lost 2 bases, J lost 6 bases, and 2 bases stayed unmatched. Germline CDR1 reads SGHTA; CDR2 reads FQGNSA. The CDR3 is CASSLLAGGTEQYF. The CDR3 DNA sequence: TGTGCCAGCAGCTTACTAGCGGGAGGGACCGAGCAGTACTTC.

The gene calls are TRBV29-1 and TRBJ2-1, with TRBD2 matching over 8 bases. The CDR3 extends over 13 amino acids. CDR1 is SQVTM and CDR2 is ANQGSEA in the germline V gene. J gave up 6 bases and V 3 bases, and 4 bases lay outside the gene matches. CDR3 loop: CSVDPLAGNEQFF. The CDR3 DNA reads TGCAGCGTTGATCCCCTAGCGGGCAATGAGCAGTTCTTC.

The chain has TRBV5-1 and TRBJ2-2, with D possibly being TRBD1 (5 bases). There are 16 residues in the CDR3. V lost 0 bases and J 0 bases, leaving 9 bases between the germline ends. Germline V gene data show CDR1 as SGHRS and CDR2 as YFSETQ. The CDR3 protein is CASSLGAGTNTGELFF. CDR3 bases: TGCGCCAGCAGCTTGGGGGCAGGGACGAACACCGGGGAGCTGTTTTTT. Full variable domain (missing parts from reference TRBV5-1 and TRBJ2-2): KAGVTQTPRYLIKTRGQQVTLSCSPISGHRSVSWYQQTPGQGLQFLFEYFSETQRNKGNFPGRFSGRQFSNSRSEMNVSTLELGDSALYLCASSLGAGTNTGELFFGEGSRLTVL.

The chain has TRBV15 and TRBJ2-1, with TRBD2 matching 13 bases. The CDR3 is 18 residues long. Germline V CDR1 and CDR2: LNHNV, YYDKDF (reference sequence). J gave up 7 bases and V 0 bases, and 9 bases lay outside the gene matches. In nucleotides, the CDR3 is TGTGCCACCAGCAGAGATCGAGGACTAGCGGGAGTCGCGAATGAGCAGTTCTTC. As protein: CATSRDRGLAGVANEQFF.

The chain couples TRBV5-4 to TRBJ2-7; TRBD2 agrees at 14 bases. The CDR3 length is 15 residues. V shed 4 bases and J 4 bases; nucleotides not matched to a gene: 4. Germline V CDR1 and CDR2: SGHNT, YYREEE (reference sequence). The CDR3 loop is CASSLRLAGGYEQYF. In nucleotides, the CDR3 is TGTGCCAGCAGCCTGCGACTAGCGGGAGGGTACGAGCAGTACTTC.

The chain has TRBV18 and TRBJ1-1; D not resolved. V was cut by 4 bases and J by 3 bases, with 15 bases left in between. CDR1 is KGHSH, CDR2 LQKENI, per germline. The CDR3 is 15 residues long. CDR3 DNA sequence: TGTGCCAGCTCACAAACGGCGACAAGAGACACTGAAGCTTTCTTT. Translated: CASSQTATRDTEAFF.

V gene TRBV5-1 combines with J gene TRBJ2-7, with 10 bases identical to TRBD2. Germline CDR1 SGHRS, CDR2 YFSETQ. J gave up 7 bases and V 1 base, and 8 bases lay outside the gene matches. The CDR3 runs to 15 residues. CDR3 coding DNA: TGCGCCAGCAGCTTGTTGAGCGGGGGGGCTCGGGAGCAGTACTTC. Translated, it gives CASSLLSGGAREQYF.

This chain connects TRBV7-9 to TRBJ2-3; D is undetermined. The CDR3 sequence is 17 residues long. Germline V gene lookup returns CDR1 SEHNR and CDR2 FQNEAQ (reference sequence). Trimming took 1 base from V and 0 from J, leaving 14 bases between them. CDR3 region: CASSLVPSVDSTDTQYF. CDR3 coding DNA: TGTGCCAGCAGCTTAGTCCCATCCGTAGATAGCACAGATACGCAGTATTTT.

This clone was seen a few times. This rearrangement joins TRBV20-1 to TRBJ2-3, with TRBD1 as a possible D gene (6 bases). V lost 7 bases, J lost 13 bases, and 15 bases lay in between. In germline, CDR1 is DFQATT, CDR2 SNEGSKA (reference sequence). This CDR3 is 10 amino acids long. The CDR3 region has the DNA TGCAGTGTAGAAAGGGGGATTAAGTATTTT. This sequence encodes CSVERGIKYF.